This T cell receptor (beta chain) was sequenced in a study of graft-versus-host responses after intestinal transplantation. Trimming shortened V by 0 bases and J by 9 bases, and 6 bases separated the two germline ends. This CDR3 has 12 residues. Germline V lookup: CDR1 GTSNPN, CDR2 SVGIG (reference sequence). On this clone itself: Its antigen is not known.

Here immunoSEQ multiplex PCR was the method, and the copy in TCRdb shows in-frame clones only, minus some. Seen here are tens of thousands of clones, over 90% observed once, and the top ten hold less than 0.25%. The source of this sequence is a human donor who was the organ donor for an intestinal transplant. The sample was unstimulated CD8+ T cells sorted from spleen or lymph node cells, taken before transplant. The chain joins TRBV30 to TRBJ1-6, with D unclear. The CDR3 coding sequence is TGTGCCTGGAGTGTACCCAGTTCACCCCTCCACTTT. It codes for CAWSVPSSPLHF. Together with reference TRBV30 and TRBJ1-6, the CDR3 gives the full variable domain: SQTIHQWPATLVQPVGSPLSLECTVEGTSNPNLYWYRQAAGRGLQLLFYSVGIGQISSEVPQNLSASRPQDRQFILSSKKLLLSDSGFYLCAWSVPSSPLHFGNGTRLTVT.